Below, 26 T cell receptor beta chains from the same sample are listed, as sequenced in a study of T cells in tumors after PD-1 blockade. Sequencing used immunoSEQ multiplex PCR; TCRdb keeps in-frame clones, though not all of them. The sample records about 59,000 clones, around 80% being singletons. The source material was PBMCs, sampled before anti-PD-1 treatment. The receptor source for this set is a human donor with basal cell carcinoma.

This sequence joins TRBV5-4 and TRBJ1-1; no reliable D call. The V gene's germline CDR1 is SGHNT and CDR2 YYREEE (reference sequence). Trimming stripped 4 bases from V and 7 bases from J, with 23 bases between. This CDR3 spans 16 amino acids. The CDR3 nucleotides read TGTGCCAGCAGCCCTTCGACGGCGGGTCTTCTTGGTGAAGCTTTCTTT. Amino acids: CASSPSTAGLLGEAFF. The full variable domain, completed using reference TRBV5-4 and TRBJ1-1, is ETGVTQSPTHLIKTRGQQVTLRCSSQSGHNTVSWYQQALGQGPQFIFQYYREEENGRGNFPPRFSGLQFPNYSSELNVNALELDDSALYLCASSPSTAGLLGEAFFGQGTRLTVV.

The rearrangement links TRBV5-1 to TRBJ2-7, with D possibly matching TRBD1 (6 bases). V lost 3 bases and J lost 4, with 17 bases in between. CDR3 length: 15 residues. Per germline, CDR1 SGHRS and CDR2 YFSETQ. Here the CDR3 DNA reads TGCGCCAGCAGCTCTGGGGGCAGGGCGATTTACGAGCAGTACTTC. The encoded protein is CASSSGGRAIYEQYF.

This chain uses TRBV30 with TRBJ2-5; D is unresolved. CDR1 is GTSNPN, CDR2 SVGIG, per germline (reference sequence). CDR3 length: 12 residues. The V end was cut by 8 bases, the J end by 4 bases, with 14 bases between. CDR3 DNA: TGTGCCGCAACAAGGAACCGAGAGACCCAGTACTTC. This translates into CAATRNRETQYF.

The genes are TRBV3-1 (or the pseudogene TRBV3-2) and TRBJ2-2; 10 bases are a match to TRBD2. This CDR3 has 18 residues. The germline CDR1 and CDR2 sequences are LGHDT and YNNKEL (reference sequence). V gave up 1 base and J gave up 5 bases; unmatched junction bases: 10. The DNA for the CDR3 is TGTGCCAGCAGCCAAGTTCAGCTAGCGGGGGTCGGAACCGGGGAGCTGTTTTTT. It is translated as CASSQVQLAGVGTGELFF.

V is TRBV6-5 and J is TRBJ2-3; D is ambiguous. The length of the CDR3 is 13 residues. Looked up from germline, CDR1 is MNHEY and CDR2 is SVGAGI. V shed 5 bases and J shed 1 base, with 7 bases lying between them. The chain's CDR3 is CASSRGGTDTQYF. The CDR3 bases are TGTGCCAGCAGTAGAGGAGGCACAGATACGCAGTATTTT.

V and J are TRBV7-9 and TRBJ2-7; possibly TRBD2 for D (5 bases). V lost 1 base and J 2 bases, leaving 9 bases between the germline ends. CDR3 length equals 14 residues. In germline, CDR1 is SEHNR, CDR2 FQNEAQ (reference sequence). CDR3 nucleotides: TGTGCCAGCAGCTTAGGAGGGTATACCTACGAGCAGTACTTC. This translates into CASSLGGYTYEQYF.

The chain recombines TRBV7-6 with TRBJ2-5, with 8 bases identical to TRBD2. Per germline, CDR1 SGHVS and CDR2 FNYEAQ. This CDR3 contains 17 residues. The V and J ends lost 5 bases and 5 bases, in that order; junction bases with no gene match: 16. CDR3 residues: CASSGISGDHGIETQYF. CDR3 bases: TGTGCCAGCAGCGGAATTAGCGGGGACCATGGAATCGAGACCCAGTACTTC.

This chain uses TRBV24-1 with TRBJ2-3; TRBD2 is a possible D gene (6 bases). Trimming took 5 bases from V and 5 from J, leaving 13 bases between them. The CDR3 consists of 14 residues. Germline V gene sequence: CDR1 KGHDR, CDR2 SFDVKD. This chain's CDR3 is CATSATGLIDTQYF. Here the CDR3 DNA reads TGTGCCACCAGTGCTACCGGACTAATAGATACGCAGTATTTT.

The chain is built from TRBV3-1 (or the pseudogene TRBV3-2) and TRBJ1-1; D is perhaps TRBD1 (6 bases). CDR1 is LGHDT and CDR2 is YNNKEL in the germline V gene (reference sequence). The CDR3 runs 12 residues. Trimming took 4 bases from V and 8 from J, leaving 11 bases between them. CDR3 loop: CASSRIGQEAFF. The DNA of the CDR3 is TGTGCCAGCAGCCGTATCGGACAGGAAGCTTTCTTT.

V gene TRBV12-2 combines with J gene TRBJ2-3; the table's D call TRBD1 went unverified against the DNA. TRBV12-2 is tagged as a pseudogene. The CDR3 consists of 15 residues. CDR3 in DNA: TGTGCAAGTCGCCGGACAGTCAAAAGCACAGATACGCAGTATTTT. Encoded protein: CASRRTVKSTDTQYF.

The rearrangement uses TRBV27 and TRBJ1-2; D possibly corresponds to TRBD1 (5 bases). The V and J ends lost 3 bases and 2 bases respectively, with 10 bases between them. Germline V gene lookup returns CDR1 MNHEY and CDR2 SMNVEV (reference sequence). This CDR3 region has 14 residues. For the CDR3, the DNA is TGTGCCAGCAGTTTGATTCCAGGGAACTATGGCTACACCTTC. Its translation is CASSLIPGNYGYTF.

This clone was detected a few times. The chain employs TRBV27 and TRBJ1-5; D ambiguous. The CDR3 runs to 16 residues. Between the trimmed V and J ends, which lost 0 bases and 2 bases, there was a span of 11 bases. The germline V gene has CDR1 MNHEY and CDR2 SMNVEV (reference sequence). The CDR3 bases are TGTGCCAGCAGTTTATCACCTTTGATTGGCAATCAGCCCCAGCATTTT. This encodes CASSLSPLIGNQPQHF.

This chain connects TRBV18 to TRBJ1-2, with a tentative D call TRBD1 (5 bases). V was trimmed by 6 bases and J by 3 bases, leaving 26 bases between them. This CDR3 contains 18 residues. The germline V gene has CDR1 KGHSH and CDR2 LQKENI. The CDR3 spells CASSRAGPGTMLDYGYTF. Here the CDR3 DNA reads TGTGCCAGCTCCCGTGCAGGTCCAGGGACGATGTTGGACTATGGCTACACCTTC.

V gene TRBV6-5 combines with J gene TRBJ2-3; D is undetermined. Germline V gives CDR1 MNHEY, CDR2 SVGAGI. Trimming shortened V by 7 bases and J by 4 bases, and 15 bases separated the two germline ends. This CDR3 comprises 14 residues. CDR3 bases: TGTGCCAGCAAAAGACCCGGATTGCCAGATACGCAGTATTTT. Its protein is CASKRPGLPDTQYF.

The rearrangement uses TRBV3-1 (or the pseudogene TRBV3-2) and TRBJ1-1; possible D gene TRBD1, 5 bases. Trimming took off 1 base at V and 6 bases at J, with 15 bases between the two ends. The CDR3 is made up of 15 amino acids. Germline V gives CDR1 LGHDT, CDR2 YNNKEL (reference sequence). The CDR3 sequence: CASSQGGRDQSEAFF. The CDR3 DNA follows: TGTGCCAGCAGCCAAGGAGGAAGGGACCAATCTGAAGCTTTCTTT.

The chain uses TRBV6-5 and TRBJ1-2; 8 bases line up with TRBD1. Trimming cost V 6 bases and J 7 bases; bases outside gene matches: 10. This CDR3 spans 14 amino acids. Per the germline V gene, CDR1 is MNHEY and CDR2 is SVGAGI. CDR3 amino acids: CASRTGEWNPGYTF. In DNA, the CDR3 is TGTGCCAGCAGGACAGGGGAGTGGAATCCTGGCTACACCTTC.

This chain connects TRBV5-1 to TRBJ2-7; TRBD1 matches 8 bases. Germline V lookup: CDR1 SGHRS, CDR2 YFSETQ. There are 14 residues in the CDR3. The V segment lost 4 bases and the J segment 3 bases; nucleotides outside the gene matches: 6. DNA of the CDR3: TGCGCCAGCAGCCTAAGGACAGGGAACTACGAGCAGTACTTC. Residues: CASSLRTGNYEQYF.

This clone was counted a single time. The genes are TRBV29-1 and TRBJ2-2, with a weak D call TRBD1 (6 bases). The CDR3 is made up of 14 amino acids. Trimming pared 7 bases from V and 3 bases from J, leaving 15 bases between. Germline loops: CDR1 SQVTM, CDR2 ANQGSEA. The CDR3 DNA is TGCAGCGCTCGACAGGCGGCGGACACCGGGGAGCTGTTTTTT. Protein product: CSARQAADTGELFF.

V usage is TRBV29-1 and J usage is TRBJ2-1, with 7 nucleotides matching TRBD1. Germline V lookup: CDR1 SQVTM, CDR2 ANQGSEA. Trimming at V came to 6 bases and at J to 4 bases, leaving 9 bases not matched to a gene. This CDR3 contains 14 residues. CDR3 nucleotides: TGCAGCGTCTTTTTGGGACAGTCATACAATGAGCAGTTCTTC. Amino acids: CSVFLGQSYNEQFF.

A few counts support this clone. The CDR3 nucleotides read TGTGCCAGCAGCTCCTTCGGACAGGGGGCAACTAATGAAAAACTGTTTTTT. This sequence encodes CASSSFGQGATNEKLFF. This chain links TRBV7-9 with TRBJ1-4, with 10 nucleotides matching TRBD1. Losses at the gene ends were 4 bases for V and 0 bases for J; bases not matched to a gene: 5. Germline V gives CDR1 SEHNR, CDR2 FQNEAQ (reference sequence). This CDR3 has 17 residues.

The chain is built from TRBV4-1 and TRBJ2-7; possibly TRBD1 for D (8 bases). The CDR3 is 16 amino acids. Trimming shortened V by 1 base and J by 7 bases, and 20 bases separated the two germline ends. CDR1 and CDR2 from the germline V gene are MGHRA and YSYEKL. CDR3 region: CASSQASGQGPGEQYF. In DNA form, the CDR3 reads TGCGCCAGCAGCCAAGCTAGCGGACAGGGCCCTGGAGAGCAGTACTTC.

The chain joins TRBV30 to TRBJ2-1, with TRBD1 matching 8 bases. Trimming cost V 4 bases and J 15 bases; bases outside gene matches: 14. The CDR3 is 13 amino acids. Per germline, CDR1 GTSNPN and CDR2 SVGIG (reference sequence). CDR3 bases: TGTGCCTGGATTCATCAGGGGGCTACATTCCTGTTCTTC. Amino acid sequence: CAWIHQGATFLFF.

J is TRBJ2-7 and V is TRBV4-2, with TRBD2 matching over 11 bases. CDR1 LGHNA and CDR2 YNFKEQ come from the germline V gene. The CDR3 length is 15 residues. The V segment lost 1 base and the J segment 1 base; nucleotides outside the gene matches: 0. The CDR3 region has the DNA TGTGCCAGCAGCCAAGCTAGCGGGGGGTCCTACGAGCAGTACTTC. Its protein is CASSQASGGSYEQYF.

CDR3: CSVSDGPNTEAFF. The CDR3 bases are TGCAGCGTATCGGACGGACCGAACACTGAAGCTTTCTTT. The chain carries TRBV29-1 and TRBJ1-1; D not resolved. Trimming shortened V by 6 bases and J by 1 base, and 12 bases separated the two germline ends. CDR3 length: 13 residues. CDR1 and CDR2 from the germline V gene are SQVTM and ANQGSEA.

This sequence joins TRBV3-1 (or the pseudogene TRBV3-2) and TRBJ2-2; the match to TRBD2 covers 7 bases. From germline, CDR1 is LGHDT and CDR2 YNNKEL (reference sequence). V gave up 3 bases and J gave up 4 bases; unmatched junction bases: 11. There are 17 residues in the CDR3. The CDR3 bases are TGTGCCAGCAGCCAGCGGGGGTCCGATTTGGGCACCGGGGAGCTGTTTTTT. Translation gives CASSQRGSDLGTGELFF.

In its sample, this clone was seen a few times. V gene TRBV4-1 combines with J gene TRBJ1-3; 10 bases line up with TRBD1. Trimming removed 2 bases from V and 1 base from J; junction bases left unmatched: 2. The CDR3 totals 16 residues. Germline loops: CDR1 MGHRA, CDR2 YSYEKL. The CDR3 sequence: CASSQLGQGSGNTIYF. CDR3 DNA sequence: TGCGCCAGCAGCCAACTGGGACAGGGGTCTGGAAACACCATATATTTT.